This T cell receptor beta chain was recorded in a study of response to subunit inactivated influenza vaccine. Whole-study findings and limits: After each seasonal influenza vaccination, few new T cells are recruited, the authors suggested.

In TCRdb, the RT-PCR reads were re-called with MiXCR into one record per CDR3 protein. Counted here are about half a million distinct CDR3 sequences, 9.5% to 13% occurring once; the ten biggest clones make up around 12%. About this clonotype: As yet, its antigen is unknown.

This sequence originates from a man in his fifties who received an inactivated influenza vaccine. The input for sequencing was PBMCs from blood, taken roughly 45 days after vaccination.

The CDR3 region is CATSDLRRGGDNEQFF. The CDR3 region has the DNA TGTGCCACCAGTGATTTAAGGCGGGGGGGGGACAATGAGCAGTTCTTC. The J gene is TRBJ2-1, the V gene TRBV24-1; 9 positions agree with TRBD2. The CDR3 has 16 residues. From germline, CDR1 is KGHDR and CDR2 SFDVKD. With V trimmed by 1 base and J by 5 bases, 5 bases remained unmatched.